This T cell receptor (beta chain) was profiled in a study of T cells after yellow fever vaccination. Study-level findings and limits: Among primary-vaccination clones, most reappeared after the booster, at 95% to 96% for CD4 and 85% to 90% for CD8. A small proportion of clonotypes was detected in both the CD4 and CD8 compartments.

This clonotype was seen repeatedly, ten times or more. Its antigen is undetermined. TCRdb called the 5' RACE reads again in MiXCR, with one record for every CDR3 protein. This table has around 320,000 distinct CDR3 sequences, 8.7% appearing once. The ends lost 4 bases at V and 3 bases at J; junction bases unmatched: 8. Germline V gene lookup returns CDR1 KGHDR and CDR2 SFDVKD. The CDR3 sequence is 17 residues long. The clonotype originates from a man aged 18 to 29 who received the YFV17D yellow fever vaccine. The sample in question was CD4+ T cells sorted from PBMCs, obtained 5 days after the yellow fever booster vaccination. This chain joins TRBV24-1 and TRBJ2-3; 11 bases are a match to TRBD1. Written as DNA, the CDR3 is TGTGCCACCAGTGACCCCGGGACAGGGGGGTTAACAGATACGCAGTATTTT. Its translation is CATSDPGTGGLTDTQYF.